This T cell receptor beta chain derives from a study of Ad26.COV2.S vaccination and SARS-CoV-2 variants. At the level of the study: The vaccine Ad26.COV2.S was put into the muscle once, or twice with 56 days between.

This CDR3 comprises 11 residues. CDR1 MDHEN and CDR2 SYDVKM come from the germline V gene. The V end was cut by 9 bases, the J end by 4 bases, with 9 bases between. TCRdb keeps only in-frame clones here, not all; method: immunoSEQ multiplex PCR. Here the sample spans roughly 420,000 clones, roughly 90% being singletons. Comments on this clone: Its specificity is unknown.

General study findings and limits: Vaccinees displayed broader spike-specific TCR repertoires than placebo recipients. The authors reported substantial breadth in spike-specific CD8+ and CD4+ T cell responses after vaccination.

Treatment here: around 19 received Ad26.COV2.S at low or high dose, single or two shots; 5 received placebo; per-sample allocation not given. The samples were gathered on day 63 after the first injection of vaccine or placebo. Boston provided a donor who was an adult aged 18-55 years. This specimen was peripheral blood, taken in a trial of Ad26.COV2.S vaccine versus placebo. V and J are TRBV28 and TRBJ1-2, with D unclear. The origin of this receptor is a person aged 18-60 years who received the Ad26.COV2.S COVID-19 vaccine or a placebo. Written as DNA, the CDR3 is TGTGCCAGTTGGGCTTCCTATGGCTACACCTTC. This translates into CASWASYGYTF.